Below, 20 T cell receptor beta chains from the same sample are listed, as sequenced in a study of shared clonotypes between healthy human individuals. The table came from immunoSEQ multiplex PCR; TCRdb's copy has only in-frame clones and leaves some out. Of approximately 320,000 clones in the sample, about nine tenths were seen once. Sequencing used memory CD8+ T cells sorted from blood. Regarding subset: CD45RO+ cells pooled with CCR7-negative TemRA cells. Receptor source: a man between 18 and 29 years old in good health.

The CDR3: CASVPGLTYEQYF. CDR3 nucleotides: TGTGCCAGCGTCCCGGGACTTACCTACGAGCAGTACTTC. The genes are TRBV7-9 and TRBJ2-7, with D possibly matching TRBD2 (6 bases). Germline V lookup: CDR1 SEHNR, CDR2 FQNEAQ (reference sequence). The CDR3 runs to 13 residues. Deletions cut 8 bases from V and 2 bases from J, with 13 bases between.

The rearrangement joins TRBV30 to TRBJ2-7; the D gene could be TRBD1 or TRBD2 (6 bases each). Germline V CDR1 and CDR2: GTSNPN, SVGIG (reference sequence). Trimming stripped 4 bases from V and 2 bases from J, with 15 bases between. This CDR3 has 14 residues. CDR3 amino acids: CAWTSGDTPYEQYF. The CDR3 bases are TGTGCCTGGACCTCGGGGGACACCCCCTACGAGCAGTACTTC.

In its sample, this clone was seen once. This sample includes further DNA sequences coding for the same CDR3. This chain links TRBV27 with TRBJ1-1, with D perhaps matching TRBD1 (5 bases). The ends were cut back, 2 bases at V and 2 bases at J, with 9 bases in the middle. This CDR3 contains 14 residues. The germline gives CDR1 MNHEY, CDR2 SMNVEV (reference sequence). The CDR3 protein is CASSLGTGNTEAFF. Here the CDR3 DNA reads TGTGCCAGCAGTTTAGGGACGGGAAACACTGAAGCTTTCTTT.

The chain uses TRBV11-2 and TRBJ2-7; D call uncertain. This CDR3 is built from 12 residues. CDR1 SGHAT and CDR2 FQNNGV come from the germline V gene. Trimming took 6 bases from V and 7 from J, leaving 13 bases between them. CDR3 in amino acids: CASRYTAFEQYF. The CDR3 DNA follows: TGTGCCAGCAGGTATACAGCCTTTGAGCAGTACTTC.

The V and J genes are TRBV4-1 and TRBJ2-7; D is possibly TRBD1 (5 bases). There are 15 residues in the CDR3. Germline CDR1 reads MGHRA; CDR2 reads YSYEKL. Trimming stripped 1 base from V and 1 base from J, with 11 bases between. The CDR3 protein is CASSQGWGLSYEQYF. The CDR3 DNA reads TGCGCCAGCAGCCAAGGTTGGGGCCTTTCCTACGAGCAGTACTTC.

This clone has ten or more counts. DNA of the CDR3: TGTGCCTGGATGGGACAGGGGACTGGAAACACCATATATTTT. Protein sequence: CAWMGQGTGNTIYF. The rearrangement links TRBV30 to TRBJ1-3; 10 nucleotides line up with TRBD1. The V and J ends lost 4 bases and 2 bases, in that order; junction bases with no gene match: 2. Per germline, CDR1 GTSNPN and CDR2 SVGIG (reference sequence). CDR3 size: 14 residues.

The V call is TRBV10-3, the J call TRBJ2-1; D is perhaps TRBD2 (5 bases). Germline-derived CDR1 and CDR2 are ENHRY and SYGVKD. The CDR3 runs to 11 residues. Deletions cut 3 bases from V and 15 bases from J, with 12 bases between. The CDR3 DNA reads as TGTGCCATCAGTGATATCGGGGTATCGTTCTTC. Amino acids: CAISDIGVSFF.

The chain links TRBV5-1 to TRBJ2-3; TRBD1 matches at 10 bases. This CDR3 has 16 residues. The germline CDR1 and CDR2 sequences are SGHRS and YFSETQ. V shed 3 bases and J 3 bases; nucleotides not matched to a gene: 7. CDR3 DNA sequence: TGCGCCAGCAGCTCCCGACAGGGGGCAAAAACAGATACGCAGTATTTT. It specifies CASSSRQGAKTDTQYF.

This clone was seen a single time. The J gene is TRBJ1-3, the V gene TRBV2; D not resolved. The CDR3 totals 14 residues. CDR1 and CDR2 from the germline V gene are SNHLY and FYNNEI. The V end was cut by 4 bases, the J end by 0 bases, with 7 bases between. This CDR3 is CASSAVLSGNTIYF. The CDR3 nucleotides are TGTGCCAGCAGTGCAGTGCTCTCTGGAAACACCATATATTTT. The entire variable domain, with the rest obtained from reference TRBV2 and TRBJ1-3, is as follows: EPEVTQTPSHQVTQMGQEVILRCVPISNHLYFYWYRQILGQKVEFLVSFYNNEISEKSEIFDDQFSVERPDGSNFTLKIRSTKLEDSAMYFCASSAVLSGNTIYFGEGSWLTVV.

The rearrangement uses TRBV7-9 and TRBJ1-1; D is unresolved. Trimming took 1 base from V and 3 from J, leaving 12 bases between them. CDR3 length equals 15 residues. Germline V gene lookup returns CDR1 SEHNR and CDR2 FQNEAQ (reference sequence). The DNA of the CDR3 is TGTGCCAGCAGCTTAGAACCCTCCCGGGACACTGAAGCTTTCTTT. Its protein is CASSLEPSRDTEAFF.

V and J are TRBV4-1 and TRBJ1-3; possibly TRBD1 for D (6 bases). The length of the CDR3 is 15 residues. The germline CDR1 and CDR2 sequences are MGHRA and YSYEKL. Trimming removed 4 bases at V and 4 bases at J, with 14 bases between. The CDR3 DNA reads TGCGCCAGCAGCCCTACCGGGACAACGGGAAACACCATATATTTT. Translation: CASSPTGTTGNTIYF.

This chain uses TRBV9 with TRBJ1-5; no clear D gene. The germline V gene has CDR1 SGDLS and CDR2 YYNGEE. The V end lost 3 bases, the J end lost 7 bases, and 11 bases lay between the germline ends. The CDR3 is 13 residues long. The CDR3 loop is CASSASPGQPQHF. In nucleotides, the CDR3 is TGTGCCAGCAGCGCATCGCCAGGCCAGCCCCAGCATTTT.

The rearrangement links TRBV18 to TRBJ1-2, with a possible D match to TRBD1 (5 bases). Germline V lookup: CDR1 KGHSH, CDR2 LQKENI. This CDR3 has 15 amino acids. Trimming removed 3 bases from V and 6 bases from J, with 17 bases in between. The CDR3 region has the DNA TGTGCCAGCTCACCGAGACAGCTTTCGATCAATGGCTACACCTTC. Translation gives CASSPRQLSINGYTF.

The chain has TRBV6-1 and TRBJ1-2, with TRBD1 identical over 12 bases. This CDR3 has 17 residues. Looked up from germline, CDR1 is MNHNS and CDR2 is SASEGT. The V and J ends lost 2 bases and 5 bases, in that order; junction bases with no gene match: 9. CDR3 amino acids: CASSESRDRGRYYGYTF. The DNA for the CDR3 is TGTGCCAGCAGTGAAAGCCGGGACAGGGGGCGGTATTATGGCTACACCTTC.

The J gene is TRBJ1-1, the V gene TRBV5-5; no firm D call. Germline V gene lookup returns CDR1 SGHKS and CDR2 YYEKEE (reference sequence). The CDR3 runs 13 residues. Trimming took 8 bases from V and 11 from J, leaving 22 bases between them. CDR3 loop: CASGTDPSFEAFF. The CDR3 DNA follows: TGTGCCAGTGGTACCGATCCCAGCTTTGAGGCTTTCTTT.

V and J are TRBV7-2 and TRBJ2-7; D perhaps matches TRBD1 (6 bases). The germline gives CDR1 SGHTA, CDR2 FQGNSA. V gave up 1 base and J gave up 2 bases, with 15 bases separating them. This CDR3 contains 16 residues. The CDR3 nucleotides read TGTGCCAGCAGCTTAGGACGGGCAGGGGACCCCTACGAGCAGTACTTC. This sequence encodes CASSLGRAGDPYEQYF.

The chain joins TRBV30 to TRBJ1-4, with TRBD1 as a possible D gene (6 bases). The length of the CDR3 is 13 residues. Germline V CDR1 and CDR2: GTSNPN, SVGIG (reference sequence). The V and J ends lost 4 bases and 11 bases respectively, with 17 bases between them. The DNA for the CDR3 is TGTGCCTGGATTCCCAGGGGACCGGGCAAACTGTTTTTT. Its translation: CAWIPRGPGKLFF. Variable domain in full (rest from reference TRBV30 and TRBJ1-4): SQTIHQWPATLVQPVGSPLSLECTVEGTSNPNLYWYRQAAGRGLQLLFYSVGIGQISSEVPQNLSASRPQDRQFILSSKKLLLSDSGFYLCAWIPRGPGKLFFGSGTQLSVL.

The rearrangement links TRBV29-1 to TRBJ1-1; TRBD1 matches 7 bases. The V segment lost 8 bases and the J segment 0 bases; nucleotides outside the gene matches: 6. There are 13 residues in the CDR3. CDR1 is SQVTM and CDR2 is ANQGSEA in the germline V gene. The CDR3 sequence is CSSYRGMNTEAFF. The CDR3 coding sequence is TGCAGCTCCTACAGGGGAATGAACACTGAAGCTTTCTTT.

The gene calls are TRBV28 and TRBJ2-1; possible D gene TRBD1, 5 bases. The CDR3 loop spans 15 amino acids. Germline values: CDR1 MDHEN, CDR2 SYDVKM. V shed 5 bases and J shed 2 bases, with 13 bases lying between them. CDR3 loop: CASSSRTRAYNEQFF. CDR3 sequence (DNA): TGTGCCAGCAGTAGTAGGACCAGGGCCTACAATGAGCAGTTCTTC.

V usage is TRBV28 and J usage is TRBJ2-5; possibly TRBD1 for D (5 bases). Per the germline V gene, CDR1 is MDHEN and CDR2 is SYDVKM. V lost 5 bases, J lost 5 bases, and 15 bases lay in between. The CDR3 runs to 14 residues. CDR3 sequence: CASSIQGPWETQYF. The CDR3 DNA sequence: TGTGCCAGCAGTATCCAGGGCCCGTGGGAGACCCAGTACTTC.